Below, 10 T cell receptor beta chains from the same sample are listed, as sequenced in a study of blood T cell repertoires in COVID-19. TCRdb's table, derived via immunoSEQ multiplex PCR, lists solely in-frame clones and lacks some. The table has about 42,000 clones, roughly nine tenths seen once. Sequencing used peripheral blood. The receptors shown here come from a human donor in a cohort sampled during active COVID-19.

The chain has TRBV10-2 and TRBJ2-7; maybe TRBD2 (5 bases). Germline assignment: CDR1 WSHSY and CDR2 SAAADI. V lost 7 bases and J lost 3, with 10 bases in between. The CDR3 length is 12 residues. The CDR3 DNA follows: TGCGCCAGCACCGACGGACTCTACGAGCAGTACTTC. Its protein is CASTDGLYEQYF.

The rearrangement joins TRBV7-2 to TRBJ1-2; D is undetermined. Trimming took 1 base from V and 2 from J, leaving 8 bases between them. Germline V gene sequence: CDR1 SGHTA, CDR2 FQGNSA. There are 14 residues in the CDR3. CDR3 sequence: CASSLGVANYGYTF. The CDR3, as DNA: TGTGCCAGCAGCTTAGGCGTAGCAAACTATGGCTACACCTTC.

The chain employs TRBV13 and TRBJ1-4; 7 bases are a match to TRBD1. CDR1 and CDR2 (germline): PRHDT, FYEKMQ (reference sequence). The ends lost 3 bases at V and 5 bases at J; junction bases unmatched: 6. CDR3 length: 15 amino acids. CDR3 amino acids: CASSFRQGGNEKLFF. CDR3 nucleotide sequence: TGTGCCAGCAGCTTCCGACAGGGAGGAAATGAAAAACTGTTTTTT.

The V and J genes are TRBV2 and TRBJ1-1; no definite D call. The CDR3 is made up of 17 amino acids. From germline, CDR1 is SNHLY and CDR2 FYNNEI. V was clipped by 4 bases and J by 0 bases, with 18 bases between them. The CDR3 DNA is TGTGCCAGCAGTGGTCGAGGGTTTAGCTCTGTGAACACTGAAGCTTTCTTT. Translation: CASSGRGFSSVNTEAFF.

This sequence joins TRBV3-1 (or the pseudogene TRBV3-2) and TRBJ2-1; a possible D gene is TRBD2 (5 bases). Between the trimmed V and J ends, which lost 1 base and 7 bases, there was a span of 8 bases. The CDR3 is made up of 13 amino acids. CDR1 and CDR2 (germline): LGHDT, YNNKEL (reference sequence). CDR3 amino acids: CASSQVLGNEQFF. In DNA form, the CDR3 reads TGTGCCAGCAGCCAAGTACTAGGGAATGAGCAGTTCTTC.

This sequence joins TRBV5-1 and TRBJ1-2, with 7 bases aligning to TRBD1. CDR1 and CDR2 from the germline V gene are SGHRS and YFSETQ. This CDR3 has 15 amino acids. The J segment lost 0 bases and the V segment lost 4 bases, leaving 6 bases of the junction unmatched. The CDR3 DNA reads as TGCGCCAGCAGCCTCACCGGACAGGCTAACTATGGCTACACCTTC. Translating it yields CASSLTGQANYGYTF.

The V and J genes are TRBV7-6 and TRBJ2-2, with 8 nucleotides matching TRBD1. The germline V gene encodes CDR1 SGHVS and CDR2 FNYEAQ. J was trimmed by 4 bases and V by 4 bases; bases with no gene match: 5. The CDR3 runs 15 residues. CDR3 nucleotides: TGTGCCAGCAGCTCCAGGGGGCGCGGCACCGGGGAGCTGTTTTTT. It specifies CASSSRGRGTGELFF.

This clone was seen once. The chain employs TRBV6-5 and TRBJ1-1; D is unresolved. V was shortened by 5 bases and J by 8 bases, with 9 bases between the two germline ends. The length of the CDR3 is 11 residues. CDR1 and CDR2 from the germline V gene are MNHEY and SVGAGI. CDR3: CASSKLGEAFF. The CDR3 DNA is TGTGCCAGCAGTAAGCTAGGAGAAGCTTTCTTT.

The gene calls are TRBV3-1 (or the pseudogene TRBV3-2) and TRBJ1-1, with D possibly being TRBD1 (5 bases). Germline V lookup: CDR1 LGHDT, CDR2 YNNKEL (reference sequence). This CDR3 region has 13 residues. With 1 base removed from V and 5 bases from J, the gap between germline ends came to 8 bases. The CDR3 bases are TGTGCCAGCAGCCAAGCGCGGGGGACTGAAGCTTTCTTT. Translated, it gives CASSQARGTEAFF.

This chain joins TRBV10-3 and TRBJ2-7; D not certain. V lost 6 bases and J 4 bases, leaving 16 bases between the germline ends. The CDR3 is 14 residues long. CDR1 ENHRY and CDR2 SYGVKD come from the germline V gene. CDR3 bases: TGTGCCATCAGGGCTATAAATACAGATTACGAGCAGTACTTC. This gives the protein CAIRAINTDYEQYF.